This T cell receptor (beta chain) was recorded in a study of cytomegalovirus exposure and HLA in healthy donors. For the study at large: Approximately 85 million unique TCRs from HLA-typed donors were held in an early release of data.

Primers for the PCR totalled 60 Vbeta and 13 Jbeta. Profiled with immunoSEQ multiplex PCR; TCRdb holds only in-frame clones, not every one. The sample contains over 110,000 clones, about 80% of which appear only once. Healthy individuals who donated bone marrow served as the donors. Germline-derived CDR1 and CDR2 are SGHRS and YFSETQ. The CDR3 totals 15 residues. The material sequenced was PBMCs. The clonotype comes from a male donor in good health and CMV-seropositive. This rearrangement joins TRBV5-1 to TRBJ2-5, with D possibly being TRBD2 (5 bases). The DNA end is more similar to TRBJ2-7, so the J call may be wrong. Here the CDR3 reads CASSLAPGNSYEQYF. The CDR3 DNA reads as TGCGCCAGCAGCTTGGCCCCCGGGAACTCCTACGAGCAGTACTTC.